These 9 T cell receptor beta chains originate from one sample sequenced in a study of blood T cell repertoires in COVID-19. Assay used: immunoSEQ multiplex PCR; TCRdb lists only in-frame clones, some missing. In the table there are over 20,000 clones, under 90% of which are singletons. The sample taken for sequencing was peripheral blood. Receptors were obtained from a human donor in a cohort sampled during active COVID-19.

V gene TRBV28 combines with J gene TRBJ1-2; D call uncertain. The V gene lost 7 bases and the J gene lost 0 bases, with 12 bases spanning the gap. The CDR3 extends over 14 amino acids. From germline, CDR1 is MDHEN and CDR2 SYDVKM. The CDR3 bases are TGTGCCAGCATCCTTCGGGGAGCTAACTATGGCTACACCTTC. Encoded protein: CASILRGANYGYTF.

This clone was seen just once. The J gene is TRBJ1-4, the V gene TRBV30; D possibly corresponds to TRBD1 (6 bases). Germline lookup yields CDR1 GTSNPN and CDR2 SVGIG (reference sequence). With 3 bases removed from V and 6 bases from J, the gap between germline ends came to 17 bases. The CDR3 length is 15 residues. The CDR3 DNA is TGTGCCTGGAGACGTCCGTGGGGGGGCGATGAAAAACTGTTTTTT. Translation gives CAWRRPWGGDEKLFF.

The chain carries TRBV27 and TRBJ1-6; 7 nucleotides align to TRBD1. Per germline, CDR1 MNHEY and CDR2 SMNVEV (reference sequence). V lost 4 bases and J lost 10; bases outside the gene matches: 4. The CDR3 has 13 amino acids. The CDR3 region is CASSSGGMSPLHF. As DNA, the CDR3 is TGTGCCAGCAGTTCAGGGGGGATGTCACCCCTCCACTTT.

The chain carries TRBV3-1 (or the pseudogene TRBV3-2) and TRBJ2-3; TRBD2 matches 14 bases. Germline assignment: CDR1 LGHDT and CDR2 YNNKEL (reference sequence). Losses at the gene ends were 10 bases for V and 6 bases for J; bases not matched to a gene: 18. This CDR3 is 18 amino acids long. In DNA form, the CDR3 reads TGTGCCACCCTGCGACCCGGGACTAGCGGGAGAGGTTCGGATACGCAGTATTTT. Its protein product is CATLRPGTSGRGSDTQYF.

CDR3 coding DNA: TGTGCCAGCAGACAACAGACAGGGGGAATCACTGAAGCTTTCTTT. Translating gives CASRQQTGGITEAFF. This chain uses TRBV7-2 with TRBJ1-1, with 9 bases lining up with TRBD1. Germline values: CDR1 SGHTA, CDR2 FQGNSA. The V gene end was trimmed by 6 bases and the J gene end by 4 bases; junction bases not matched to a gene: 9. This CDR3 has 15 residues.

This CDR3 reads CASSPSGATDPSRQGGGNTIYF. The CDR3 nucleotides read TGTGCCAGTAGTCCTTCGGGGGCTACGGATCCCTCCAGACAGGGGGGTGGAAACACCATATATTTT. V usage is TRBV19 and J usage is TRBJ1-3; 9 bases line up with TRBD1. This CDR3 has 22 residues. V lost 5 bases to trimming and J lost 3 bases; unmatched junction nucleotides: 26. Germline V CDR1 and CDR2: LNHDA, SQIVND (reference sequence).

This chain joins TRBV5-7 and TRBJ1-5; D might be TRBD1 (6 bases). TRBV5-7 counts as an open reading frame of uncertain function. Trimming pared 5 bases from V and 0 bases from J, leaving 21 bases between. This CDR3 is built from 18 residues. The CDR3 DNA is TGTGCCAGCAGACCGGGACACCCAACCCGTTATAGCAATCAGCCCCAGCATTTT. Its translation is CASRPGHPTRYSNQPQHF.

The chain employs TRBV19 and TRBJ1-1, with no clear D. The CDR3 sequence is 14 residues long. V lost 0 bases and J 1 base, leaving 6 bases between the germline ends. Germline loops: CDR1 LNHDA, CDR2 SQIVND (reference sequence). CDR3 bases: TGTGCCAGTAGTATAGACAGAAAGAACACTGAAGCTTTCTTT. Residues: CASSIDRKNTEAFF.

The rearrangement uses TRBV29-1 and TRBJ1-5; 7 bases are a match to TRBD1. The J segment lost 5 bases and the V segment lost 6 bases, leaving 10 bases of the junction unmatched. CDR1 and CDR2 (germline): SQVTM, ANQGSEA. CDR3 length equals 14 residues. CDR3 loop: CSVTGTANDQPQHF. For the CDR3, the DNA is TGCAGCGTAACCGGGACAGCGAATGATCAGCCCCAGCATTTT.